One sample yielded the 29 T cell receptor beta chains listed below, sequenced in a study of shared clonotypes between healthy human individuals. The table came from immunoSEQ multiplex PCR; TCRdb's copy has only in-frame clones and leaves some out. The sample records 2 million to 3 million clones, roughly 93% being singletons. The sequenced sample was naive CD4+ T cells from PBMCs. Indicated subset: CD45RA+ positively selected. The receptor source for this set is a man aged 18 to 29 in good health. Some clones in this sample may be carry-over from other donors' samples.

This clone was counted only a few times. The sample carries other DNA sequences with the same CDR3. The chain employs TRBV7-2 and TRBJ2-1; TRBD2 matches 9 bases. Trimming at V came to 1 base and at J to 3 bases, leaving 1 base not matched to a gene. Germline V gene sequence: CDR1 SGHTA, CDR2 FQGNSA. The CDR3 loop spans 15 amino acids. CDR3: CASSLGLADYNEQFF. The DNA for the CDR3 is TGTGCCAGCAGCTTAGGACTAGCGGACTACAATGAGCAGTTCTTC.

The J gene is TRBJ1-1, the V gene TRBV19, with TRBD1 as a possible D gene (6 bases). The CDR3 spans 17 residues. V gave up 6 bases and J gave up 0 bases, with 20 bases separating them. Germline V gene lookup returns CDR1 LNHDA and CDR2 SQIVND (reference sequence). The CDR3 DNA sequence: TGTGCCAGTAGGCAACAGGGCGCCAACGTCATGAACACTGAAGCTTTCTTT. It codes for CASRQQGANVMNTEAFF.

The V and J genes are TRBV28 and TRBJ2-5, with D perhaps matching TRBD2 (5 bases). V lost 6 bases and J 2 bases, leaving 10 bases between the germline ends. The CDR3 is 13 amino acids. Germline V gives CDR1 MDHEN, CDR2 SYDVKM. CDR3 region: CASRRGIQETQYF. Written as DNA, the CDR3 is TGTGCCAGCAGACGAGGGATACAAGAGACCCAGTACTTC. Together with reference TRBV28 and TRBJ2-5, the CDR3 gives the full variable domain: DVKVTQSSRYLVKRTGEKVFLECVQDMDHENMFWYRQDPGLGLRLIYFSYDVKMKEKGDIPEGYSVSREKKERFSLILESASTNQTSMYLCASRRGIQETQYFGPGTRLLVL.

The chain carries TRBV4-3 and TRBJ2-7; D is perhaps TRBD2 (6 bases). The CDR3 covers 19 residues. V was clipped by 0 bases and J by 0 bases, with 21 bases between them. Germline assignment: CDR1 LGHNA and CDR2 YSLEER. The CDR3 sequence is CASSQEWYVATDYSYEQYF. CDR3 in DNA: TGCGCCAGCAGCCAAGAATGGTACGTTGCAACGGACTACTCCTACGAGCAGTACTTC.

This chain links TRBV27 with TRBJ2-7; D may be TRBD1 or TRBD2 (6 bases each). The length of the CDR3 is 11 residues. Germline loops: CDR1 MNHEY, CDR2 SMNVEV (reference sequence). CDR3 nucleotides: TGTGCAGTAGGGGGGCGCTACGAGCAGTACTTC. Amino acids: CAVGGRYEQYF.

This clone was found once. The CDR3: CASSLGQWSSYEQYF. As DNA, the CDR3 is TGTGCCAGCAGCTTAGGACAGTGGAGCTCCTACGAGCAGTACTTC. The V call is TRBV7-2, the J call TRBJ2-7, with D possibly TRBD1 on 5 matching bases. V was clipped by 1 base and J by 0 bases, with 10 bases between them. The CDR3 loop spans 15 amino acids. The germline gives CDR1 SGHTA, CDR2 FQGNSA.

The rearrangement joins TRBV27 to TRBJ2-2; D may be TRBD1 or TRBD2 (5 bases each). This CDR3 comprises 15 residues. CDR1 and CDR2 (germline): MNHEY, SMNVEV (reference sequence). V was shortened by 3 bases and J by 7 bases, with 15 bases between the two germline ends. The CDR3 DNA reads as TGTGCCAGCAGTTTGGTTGCAGGGAGCAACGGGGAGCTGTTTTTT. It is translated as CASSLVAGSNGELFF.

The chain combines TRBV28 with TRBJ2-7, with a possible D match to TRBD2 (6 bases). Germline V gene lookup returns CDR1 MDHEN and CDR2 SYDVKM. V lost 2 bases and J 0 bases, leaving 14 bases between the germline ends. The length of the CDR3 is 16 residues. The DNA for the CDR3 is TGTGCCAGCAGTTTACAGGTTGGGGGAGGCTCCTACGAGCAGTACTTC. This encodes CASSLQVGGGSYEQYF.

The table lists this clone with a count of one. CDR3 residues: CASSSYSDTYEQYF. The CDR3, as DNA: TGCGCCAGCAGCTCCTACAGCGATACCTACGAGCAGTACTTC. J is TRBJ2-7 and V is TRBV5-1; unclear D gene. Germline CDR1 and CDR2: SGHRS and YFSETQ. V lost 3 bases and J 2 bases, leaving 12 bases between the germline ends. The CDR3 covers 14 residues.

CDR3 in DNA: TGTGCCAGCAGTTCCCGACCCATCGGTGGCACTGAAGCTTTCTTT. This sequence encodes CASSSRPIGGTEAFF. The chain uses TRBV28 and TRBJ1-1; the D is unclear. Germline-derived CDR1 and CDR2 are MDHEN and SYDVKM. The germline V and J ends were trimmed by 4 bases and 4 bases, with 16 bases remaining between them. The CDR3 covers 15 residues. The whole variable domain, remainder taken from reference TRBV28 and TRBJ1-1, is DVKVTQSSRYLVKRTGEKVFLECVQDMDHENMFWYRQDPGLGLRLIYFSYDVKMKEKGDIPEGYSVSREKKERFSLILESASTNQTSMYLCASSSRPIGGTEAFFGQGTRLTVV.

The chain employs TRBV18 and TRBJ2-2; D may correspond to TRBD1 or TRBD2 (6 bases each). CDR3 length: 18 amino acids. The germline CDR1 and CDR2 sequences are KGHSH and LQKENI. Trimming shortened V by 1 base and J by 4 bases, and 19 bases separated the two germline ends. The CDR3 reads CASSPLSPGAVFTGELFF. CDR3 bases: TGTGCCAGCTCACCACTCTCGCCGGGGGCTGTATTCACCGGGGAGCTGTTTTTT.

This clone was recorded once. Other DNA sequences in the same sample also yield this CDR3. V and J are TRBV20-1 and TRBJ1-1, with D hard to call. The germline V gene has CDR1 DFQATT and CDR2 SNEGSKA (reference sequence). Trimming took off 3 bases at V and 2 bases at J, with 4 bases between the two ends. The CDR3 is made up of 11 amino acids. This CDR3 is CSARLNTEAFF. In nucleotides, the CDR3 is TGCAGTGCTAGGCTCAACACTGAAGCTTTCTTT.

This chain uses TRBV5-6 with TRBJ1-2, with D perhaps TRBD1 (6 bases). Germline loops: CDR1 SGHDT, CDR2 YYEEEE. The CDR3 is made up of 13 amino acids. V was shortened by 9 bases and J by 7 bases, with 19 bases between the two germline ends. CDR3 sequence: CATGEGGVSGYTF. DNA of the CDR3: TGTGCCACCGGTGAGGGGGGAGTTTCTGGCTACACCTTC.

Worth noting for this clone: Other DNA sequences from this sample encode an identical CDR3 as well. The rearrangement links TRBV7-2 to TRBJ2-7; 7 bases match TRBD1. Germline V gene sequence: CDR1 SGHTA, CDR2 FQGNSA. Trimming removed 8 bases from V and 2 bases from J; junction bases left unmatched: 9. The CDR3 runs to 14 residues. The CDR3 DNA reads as TGTGCCAGCGGTTCGTGGGGGACAGCCTACGAGCAGTACTTC. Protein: CASGSWGTAYEQYF.

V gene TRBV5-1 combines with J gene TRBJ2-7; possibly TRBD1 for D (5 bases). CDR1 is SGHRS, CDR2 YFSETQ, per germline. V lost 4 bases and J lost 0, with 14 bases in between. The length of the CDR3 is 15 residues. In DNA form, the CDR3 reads TGCGCCAGCAGCCCAGCGACAGTGCCCTCCTACGAGCAGTACTTC. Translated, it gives CASSPATVPSYEQYF.

The CDR3 nucleotides are TGTGCCAGCAGCCAAGCTAGGGACGTTGCCTACGAGCAGTACTTC. Amino acid sequence: CASSQARDVAYEQYF. The gene calls are TRBV28 and TRBJ2-7; D might be TRBD1 or TRBD2, each matching 5 bases. The germline CDR1 and CDR2 sequences are MDHEN and SYDVKM. The CDR3 extends over 15 amino acids. Trimming pared 6 bases from V and 2 bases from J, leaving 17 bases between.

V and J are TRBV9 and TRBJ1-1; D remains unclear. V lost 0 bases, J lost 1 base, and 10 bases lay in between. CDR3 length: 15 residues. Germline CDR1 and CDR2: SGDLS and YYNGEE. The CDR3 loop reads CASSVDGNGNTEAFF. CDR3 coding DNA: TGTGCCAGCAGCGTAGACGGTAACGGGAACACTGAAGCTTTCTTT.

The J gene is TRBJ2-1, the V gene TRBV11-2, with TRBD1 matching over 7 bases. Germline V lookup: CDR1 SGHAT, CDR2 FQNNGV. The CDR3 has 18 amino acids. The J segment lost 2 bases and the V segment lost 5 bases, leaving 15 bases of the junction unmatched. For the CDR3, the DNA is TGTGCCAGCAGCCAGAACTTCCCCAGGGGGACAACCTACAATGAGCAGTTCTTC. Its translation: CASSQNFPRGTTYNEQFF. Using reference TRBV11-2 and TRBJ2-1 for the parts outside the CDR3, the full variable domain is EAGVAQSPRYKIIEKRQSVAFWCNPISGHATLYWYQQILGQGPKLLIQFQNNGVVDDSQLPKDRFSAERLKGVDSTLKIQPAKLEDSAVYLCASSQNFPRGTTYNEQFFGPGTRLTVL.

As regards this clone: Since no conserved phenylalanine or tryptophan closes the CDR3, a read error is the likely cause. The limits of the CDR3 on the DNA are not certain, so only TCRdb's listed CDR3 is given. The CDR3 here is CASSAQPGLPPAY. The J gene is TRBJ2-7, the V gene TRBV7-9; the listed D gene, TRBD2, was not tested against the DNA. The CDR3 is 13 amino acids in total, end residues counted. Per germline, CDR1 SEHNR and CDR2 FQNEAQ (reference sequence).

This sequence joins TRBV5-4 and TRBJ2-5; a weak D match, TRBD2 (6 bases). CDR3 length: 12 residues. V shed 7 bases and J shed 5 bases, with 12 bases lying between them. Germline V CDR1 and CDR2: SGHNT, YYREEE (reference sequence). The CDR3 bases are TGTGCCAGCCCGGGTGGGGGGGAGACCCAGTACTTC. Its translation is CASPGGGETQYF.

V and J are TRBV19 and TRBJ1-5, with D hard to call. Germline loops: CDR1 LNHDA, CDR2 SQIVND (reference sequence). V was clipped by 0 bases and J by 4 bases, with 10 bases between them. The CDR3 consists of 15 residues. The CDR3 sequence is CASSIDPSPNQPQHF. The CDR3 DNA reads TGTGCCAGTAGTATAGATCCAAGCCCAAATCAGCCCCAGCATTTT.

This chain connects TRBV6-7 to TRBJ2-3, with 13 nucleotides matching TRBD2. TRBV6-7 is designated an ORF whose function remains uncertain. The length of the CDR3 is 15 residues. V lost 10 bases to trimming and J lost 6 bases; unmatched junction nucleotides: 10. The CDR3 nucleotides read TGTGCCACTACTCCGGGACTAGCGGGAACCGATACGCAGTATTTT. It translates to CATTPGLAGTDTQYF.

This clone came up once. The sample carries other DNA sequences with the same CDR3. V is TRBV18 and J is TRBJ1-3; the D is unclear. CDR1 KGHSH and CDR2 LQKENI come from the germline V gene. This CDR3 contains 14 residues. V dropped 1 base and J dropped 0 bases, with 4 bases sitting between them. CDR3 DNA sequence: TGTGCCAGCTCACCACAGAGCTCTGGAAACACCATATATTTT. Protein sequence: CASSPQSSGNTIYF.

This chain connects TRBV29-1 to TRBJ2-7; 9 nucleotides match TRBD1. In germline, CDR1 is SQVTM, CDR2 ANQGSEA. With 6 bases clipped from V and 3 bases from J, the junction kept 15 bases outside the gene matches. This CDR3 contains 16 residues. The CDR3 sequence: CSVATVSGQGIYEQYF. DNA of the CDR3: TGCAGCGTAGCTACCGTTTCGGGACAGGGAATCTACGAGCAGTACTTC.

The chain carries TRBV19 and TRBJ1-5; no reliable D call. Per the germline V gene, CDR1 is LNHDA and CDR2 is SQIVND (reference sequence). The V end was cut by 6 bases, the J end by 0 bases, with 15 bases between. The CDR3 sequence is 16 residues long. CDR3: CASSPFSGLSNQPQHF. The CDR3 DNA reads TGTGCCAGTAGCCCCTTTAGTGGCCTTAGCAATCAGCCCCAGCATTTT.

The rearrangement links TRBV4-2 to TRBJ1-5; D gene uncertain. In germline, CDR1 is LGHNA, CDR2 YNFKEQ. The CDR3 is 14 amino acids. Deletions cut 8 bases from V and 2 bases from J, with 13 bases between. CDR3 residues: CASRLVGGNQPQHF. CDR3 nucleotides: TGTGCCAGCCGACTGGTAGGCGGCAATCAGCCCCAGCATTTT.

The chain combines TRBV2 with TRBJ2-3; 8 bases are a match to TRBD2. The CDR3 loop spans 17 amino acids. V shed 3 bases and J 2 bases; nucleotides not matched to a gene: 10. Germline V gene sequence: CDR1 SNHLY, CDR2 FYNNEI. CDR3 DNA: TGTGCCAGCAGTGACGCGCGGGGGGATTTTATCACAGATACGCAGTATTTT. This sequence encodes CASSDARGDFITDTQYF.

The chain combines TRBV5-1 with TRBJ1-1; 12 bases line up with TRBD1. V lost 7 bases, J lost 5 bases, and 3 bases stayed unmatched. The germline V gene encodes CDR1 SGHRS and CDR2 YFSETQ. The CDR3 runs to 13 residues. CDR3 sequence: CASRDRGRTEAFF. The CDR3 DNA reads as TGCGCCAGCCGGGACAGGGGGCGGACTGAAGCTTTCTTT.

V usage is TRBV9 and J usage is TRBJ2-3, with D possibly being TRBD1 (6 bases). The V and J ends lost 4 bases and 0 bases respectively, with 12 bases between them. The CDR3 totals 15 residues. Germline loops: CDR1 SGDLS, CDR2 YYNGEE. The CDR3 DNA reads TGTGCCAGCAGCCCTAGACAGGATAGCACAGATACGCAGTATTTT. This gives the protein CASSPRQDSTDTQYF.